This T cell receptor beta chain was recorded in a study of T cell changes during pregnancy in multiple sclerosis. Assay used: immunoSEQ multiplex PCR; TCRdb lists only in-frame clones, some missing. The sample lists some 28,000 clones, around 90% seen once, with 6.2% in the top ten. V was pared by 0 bases and J by 4 bases, with 6 bases of the junction left unmatched. The CDR3 totals 16 residues. Looked up from germline, CDR1 is SGHDT and CDR2 is YYEEEE. Source: CD8+ T cells from peripheral blood mononuclear cells, taken before pregnancy. The receptor's source is a female donor with multiple sclerosis, enrolled in a pregnancy study. The chain employs TRBV5-6 and TRBJ2-1; 8 bases agree with TRBD2. The CDR3 region has the DNA TGTGCCAGCAGCTTGGCTAGCGGGTGGGAGTACAATGAGCAGTTCTTC. Translated: CASSLASGWEYNEQFF.